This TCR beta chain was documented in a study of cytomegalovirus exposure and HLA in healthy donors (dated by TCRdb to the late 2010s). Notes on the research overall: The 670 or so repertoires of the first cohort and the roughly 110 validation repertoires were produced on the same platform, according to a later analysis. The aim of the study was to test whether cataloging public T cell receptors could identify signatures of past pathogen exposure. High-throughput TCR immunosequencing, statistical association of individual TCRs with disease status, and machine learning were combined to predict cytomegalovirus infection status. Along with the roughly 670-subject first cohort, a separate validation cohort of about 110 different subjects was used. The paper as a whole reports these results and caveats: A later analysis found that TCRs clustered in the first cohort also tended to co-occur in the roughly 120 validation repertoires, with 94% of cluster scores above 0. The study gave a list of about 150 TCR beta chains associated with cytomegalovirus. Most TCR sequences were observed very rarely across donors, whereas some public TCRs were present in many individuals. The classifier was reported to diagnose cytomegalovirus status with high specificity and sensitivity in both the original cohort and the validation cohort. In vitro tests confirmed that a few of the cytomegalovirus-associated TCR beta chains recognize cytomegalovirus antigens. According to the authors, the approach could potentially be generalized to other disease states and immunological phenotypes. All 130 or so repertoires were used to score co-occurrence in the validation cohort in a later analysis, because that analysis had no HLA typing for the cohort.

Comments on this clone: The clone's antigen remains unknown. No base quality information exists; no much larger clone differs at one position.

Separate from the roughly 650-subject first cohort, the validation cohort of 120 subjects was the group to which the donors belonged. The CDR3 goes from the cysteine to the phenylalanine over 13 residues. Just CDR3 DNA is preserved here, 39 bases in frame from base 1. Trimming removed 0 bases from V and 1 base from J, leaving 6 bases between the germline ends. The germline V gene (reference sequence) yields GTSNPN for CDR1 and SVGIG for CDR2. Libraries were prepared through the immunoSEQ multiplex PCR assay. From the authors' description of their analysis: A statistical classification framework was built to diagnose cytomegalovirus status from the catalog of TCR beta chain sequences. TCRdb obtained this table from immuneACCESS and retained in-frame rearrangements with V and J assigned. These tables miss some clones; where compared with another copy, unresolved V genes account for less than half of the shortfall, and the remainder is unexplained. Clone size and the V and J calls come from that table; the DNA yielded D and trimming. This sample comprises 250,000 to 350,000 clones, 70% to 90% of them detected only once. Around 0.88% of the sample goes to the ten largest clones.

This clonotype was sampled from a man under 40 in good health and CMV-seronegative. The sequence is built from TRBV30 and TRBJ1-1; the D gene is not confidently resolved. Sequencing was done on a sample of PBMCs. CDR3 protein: CAWSVFGNTEAFF. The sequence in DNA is TGTGCCTGGAGTGTATTCGGGAACACTGAAGCTTTCTTT. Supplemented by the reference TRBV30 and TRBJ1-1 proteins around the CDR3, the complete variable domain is SQTIHQWPATLVQPVGSPLSLECTVEGTSNPNLYWYRQAAGRGLQLLFYSVGIGQISSEVPQNLSASRPQDRQFILSSKKLLLSDSGFYLCAWSVFGNTEAFFGQGTRLTVV.